This T cell receptor (beta chain) was found in a study of beta chain features in type 1 diabetes. This clone has more than one count but fewer than ten. The antigen remains unidentified. Study-wide results and caveats: Comparison showed that naive, central memory and Treg TCRB repertoires appeared more similar among patients than among healthy donors. Since sequencing was performed on cDNA, cells with high TCR expression could be over-represented.

Sorting of CD4+ naive, central memory, regulatory and stem cell-like memory cells was performed via CD45RO/CCR7/CD25/CD127/CD95/CD27. Expressed TCRB transcripts were sequenced because the entire RNA isolate underwent reverse transcription. Produced via immunoSEQ multiplex PCR; TCRdb's table is partial and in-frame only. The table includes hundreds of thousands of clones, 30% detected once. J lost 4 bases, V lost 6 bases, and 6 bases had no gene match. The CDR3 loop spans 13 amino acids. Germline loops: CDR1 GTSNPN, CDR2 SVGIG (reference sequence). This chain connects TRBV30 to TRBJ1-5, with TRBD1 matching 7 bases. The source material was naive CD4+ T cells from blood. The TCR sequence derives from a man younger than 35 in good health. DNA of the CDR3: TGTGCCTGCGATGGACAGGTAAATCAGCCCCAGCATTTT. This encodes CACDGQVNQPQHF.